The 3 T cell receptor beta chains given below trace back to one sample, sequenced in a study of shared T cell receptors in the human thymus. Here immunoSEQ multiplex PCR was the method, and the copy in TCRdb shows in-frame clones only, minus some. The data show roughly 550,000 clones, around 78% seen once. Another study also made use of these data, one on human thymus T cells.

Sequencing used thymocytes. The receptors originated from a boy in the first two years of life with a congenital heart defect.

This clone has a handful of counts. This chain uses TRBV6-5 with TRBJ2-7; 12 nucleotides align to TRBD1. Germline V CDR1 and CDR2: MNHEY, SVGAGI. V lost 6 bases, J lost 5 bases, and 8 bases stayed unmatched. The CDR3 runs 15 residues. CDR3 coding DNA: TGTGCCAGCAGCCTGAGGGACAGGGGGCTGAACGAGCAGTACTTC. Protein: CASSLRDRGLNEQYF.

The rearrangement uses TRBV6-5 and TRBJ2-7; 11 nucleotides line up with TRBD2. V dropped 6 bases and J dropped 6; count of bases not matched to a gene: 7. Germline V CDR1 and CDR2: MNHEY, SVGAGI. The CDR3 sequence is 14 residues long. CDR3 amino acids: CASRGGLAGGEQYF. CDR3 in DNA: TGTGCCAGCAGGGGGGGCCTAGCGGGAGGCGAGCAGTACTTC.

The genes are TRBV7-2 and TRBJ2-3, with 8 bases identical to TRBD1. With V trimmed by 4 bases and J by 4 bases, 4 bases remained unmatched. This CDR3 spans 14 amino acids. Germline values: CDR1 SGHTA, CDR2 FQGNSA. The CDR3 spells CASSCGQGPDTQYF. The CDR3 nucleotides are TGTGCCAGCAGCTGCGGACAGGGCCCAGATACGCAGTATTTT.